Listed here are 27 T cell receptor beta chains from one sample, sequenced in a study of cytomegalovirus exposure and HLA in healthy donors. The assay was immunoSEQ multiplex PCR, and TCRdb's table has in-frame clones only and misses some. Seen here are 100,000 to 130,000 clones, roughly 95% observed once, and the top ten hold approximately 0.67%. Sequenced: PBMCs. The source is a woman under 30 in good health and CMV-seronegative.

The rearrangement joins TRBV6-4 to TRBJ2-7, with 12 positions matching TRBD1. J lost 6 bases, V lost 5 bases, and 5 bases had no gene match. Germline V gene sequence: CDR1 MRHNA, CDR2 SNTAGT. This CDR3 has 14 residues. The CDR3 sequence is CASSWDRGRCEQYF. DNA for the CDR3: TGTGCCAGCAGTTGGGACAGGGGGCGATGCGAGCAGTACTTC.

This chain uses TRBV7-3 with TRBJ1-1, with 7 bases aligning to TRBD1. From germline, CDR1 is SGHTA and CDR2 FQGTGA. The CDR3 runs to 11 residues. Trimming at V came to 4 bases and at J to 11 bases, leaving 4 bases not matched to a gene. The CDR3 here is CASSSGGRAFF. The CDR3 DNA reads as TGTGCCAGCAGCTCAGGGGGTCGGGCTTTCTTT.

The rearrangement joins TRBV5-6 to TRBJ1-1, with TRBD1 matching 9 bases. The V gene's germline CDR1 is SGHDT and CDR2 YYEEEE. The length of the CDR3 is 14 residues. Trimming cost V 4 bases and J 5 bases; bases outside gene matches: 6. This CDR3 reads CASSRSTGGTEAFF. CDR3 DNA sequence: TGTGCCAGCAGCCGTTCGACAGGGGGGACTGAAGCTTTCTTT.

This chain connects TRBV7-2 to TRBJ2-1, with TRBD2 as a possible D gene (7 bases). Germline assignment: CDR1 SGHTA and CDR2 FQGNSA. The CDR3 is made up of 15 amino acids. The V end lost 3 bases, the J end lost 9 bases, and 18 bases lay between the germline ends. CDR3 residues: CASSFGGGGSGEQFF. The CDR3 DNA is TGTGCCAGCAGCTTTGGTGGGGGGGGCTCCGGTGAGCAGTTCTTC.

The V gene is TRBV9, the J gene TRBJ2-7; TRBD1 matches at 7 bases. CDR1 SGDLS and CDR2 YYNGEE come from the germline V gene. V lost 0 bases and J lost 4; bases outside the gene matches: 7. The CDR3 sequence is 15 residues long. The CDR3 protein is CASSVGGTELYEQYF. DNA of the CDR3: TGTGCCAGCAGCGTAGGTGGGACAGAACTTTACGAGCAGTACTTC.

This chain joins TRBV27 and TRBJ2-7, with D maybe TRBD1 (6 bases). Germline V lookup: CDR1 MNHEY, CDR2 SMNVEV (reference sequence). This CDR3 contains 16 residues. V lost 7 bases and J 3 bases, leaving 22 bases between the germline ends. CDR3 coding DNA: TGTGCCAGCAAACCGCTGGATGGACAGATTCTCTACGAGCAGTACTTC. Residues: CASKPLDGQILYEQYF.

The chain combines TRBV9 with TRBJ1-6; 9 bases map to TRBD1. The CDR3 runs 16 residues. Trimming removed 3 bases from V and 1 base from J; junction bases left unmatched: 2. Looked up from germline, CDR1 is SGDLS and CDR2 is YYNGEE. The CDR3 sequence is CASSAGQGSYNSPLHF. The CDR3 DNA follows: TGTGCCAGCAGCGCAGGACAGGGGTCCTATAATTCACCCCTCCACTTT.

This rearrangement joins TRBV2 to TRBJ2-7; D ambiguous. The CDR3 consists of 10 residues. Trimming shortened V by 6 bases and J by 4 bases, and 4 bases separated the two germline ends. CDR1 is SNHLY and CDR2 is FYNNEI in the germline V gene. CDR3 sequence reads: CASSRYEQYF. In DNA, the CDR3 is TGTGCCAGCAGCCGGTACGAGCAGTACTTC.

The rearrangement links TRBV5-1 to TRBJ2-2; maybe TRBD2 (7 bases). The CDR3 extends over 14 amino acids. The germline V gene encodes CDR1 SGHRS and CDR2 YFSETQ. V shed 5 bases and J shed 6 bases, with 14 bases lying between them. CDR3 nucleotides: TGCGCCAGCAGAGAGGGGGGGCGTTCCGGGGAGCTGTTTTTT. Residues: CASREGGRSGELFF.

The gene calls are TRBV29-1 and TRBJ2-5, with 10 bases lining up with TRBD1. Germline CDR1 is SQVTM and CDR2 is ANQGSEA. The trim removed 1 base at V and 7 bases at J, leaving 3 bases unmatched. This CDR3 spans 13 amino acids. The CDR3 DNA follows: TGCAGCGTTGAAGGGGGACAGGGGTTGACCCAGTACTTC. It encodes CSVEGGQGLTQYF.

V is TRBV9 and J is TRBJ1-2, with D perhaps matching TRBD1 (5 bases). V lost 3 bases and J lost 6, with 18 bases in between. The CDR3 sequence is 15 residues long. Germline assignment: CDR1 SGDLS and CDR2 YYNGEE. CDR3 coding DNA: TGTGCCAGCAGCGAGCGAACTGGGGGGGTCGATGGCTACACCTTC. This encodes CASSERTGGVDGYTF.

This chain joins TRBV4-1 and TRBJ1-1; tentative D call: TRBD1 (6 bases). The CDR3 covers 17 residues. The germline V and J ends were trimmed by 0 bases and 1 base, with 15 bases remaining between them. CDR1 MGHRA and CDR2 YSYEKL come from the germline V gene. CDR3 sequence: CASSQDHQGSGNTEAFF. As DNA, the CDR3 is TGCGCCAGCAGCCAAGATCATCAGGGGTCGGGGAACACTGAAGCTTTCTTT.

The sample holds one count of this clone. This chain uses TRBV28 with TRBJ2-7, with TRBD1 matching over 11 bases. Looked up from germline, CDR1 is MDHEN and CDR2 is SYDVKM. V gave up 4 bases and J gave up 3 bases; unmatched junction bases: 5. This CDR3 has 15 residues. CDR3 region: CASSSRTGGGYEQYF. The CDR3 DNA reads as TGTGCCAGCAGTTCACGGACAGGGGGCGGCTACGAGCAGTACTTC.

The V and J genes are TRBV28 and TRBJ1-6, with unresolved D. Trimming removed 6 bases at V and 12 bases at J, with 18 bases between. The CDR3 length is 14 residues. Germline V CDR1 and CDR2: MDHEN, SYDVKM. For the CDR3, the DNA is TGTGCCAGCAGCCCTTCTACGGCGGTTAAACCCCTCCACTTT. Its protein product is CASSPSTAVKPLHF. The variable domain in full, with the rest retrieved from reference TRBV28 and TRBJ1-6, is DVKVTQSSRYLVKRTGEKVFLECVQDMDHENMFWYRQDPGLGLRLIYFSYDVKMKEKGDIPEGYSVSREKKERFSLILESASTNQTSMYLCASSPSTAVKPLHFGNGTRLTVT.

The genes are TRBV7-2 and TRBJ2-7, with D uncertain. This CDR3 has 14 amino acids. Germline V gives CDR1 SGHTA, CDR2 FQGNSA. The V end lost 1 base, the J end lost 2 bases, and 9 bases lay between the germline ends. DNA for the CDR3: TGTGCCAGCAGCTTAGATAGCCGGACCTACGAGCAGTACTTC. This encodes CASSLDSRTYEQYF. The full variable domain, completed using reference TRBV7-2 and TRBJ2-7, is GAGVSQSPSNKVTEKGKDVELRCDPISGHTALYWYRQSLGQGLEFLIYFQGNSAPDKSGLPSDRFSAERTGGSVSTLTIQRTQQEDSAVYLCASSLDSRTYEQYFGPGTRLTVT.

This clone was seen a few times. This sequence joins TRBV5-1 and TRBJ2-7, with TRBD1 as a possible D gene (6 bases). The ends were cut back, 3 bases at V and 6 bases at J, with 10 bases in the middle. There are 12 residues in the CDR3. Per the germline V gene, CDR1 is SGHRS and CDR2 is YFSETQ. The CDR3 is CASSYRAGEQYF. The CDR3 nucleotides are TGCGCCAGCAGCTACAGGGCTGGCGAGCAGTACTTC.

The chain is built from TRBV30 and TRBJ2-7; D is perhaps TRBD2 (5 bases). Germline assignment: CDR1 GTSNPN and CDR2 SVGIG (reference sequence). V lost 0 bases to trimming and J lost 5 bases, with 11 bases between them. CDR3 length: 13 amino acids. CDR3 coding DNA: TGTGCCTGGAGTGTACGTTCCGGGAACGAGCAGTACTTC. It is translated as CAWSVRSGNEQYF.

The genes are TRBV4-1 and TRBJ2-5; D unclear. Germline V gene data show CDR1 as MGHRA and CDR2 as YSYEKL. The CDR3 runs to 13 residues. The ends were cut back, 6 bases at V and 1 base at J, with 9 bases in the middle. CDR3 coding DNA: TGCGCCAGCAGTCGCTACCTCCAAGAGACCCAGTACTTC. The encoded protein is CASSRYLQETQYF.

This chain links TRBV4-3 with TRBJ2-3; TRBD2 matches at 11 bases. V trimming: 3 bases; J trimming: 4 bases; junction bases outside the gene matches: 6. Germline V gene sequence: CDR1 LGHNA, CDR2 YSLEER. This CDR3 is built from 16 residues. In DNA form, the CDR3 reads TGCGCCAGCAGCCATAATAGCGGGGGGGTATCAGATACGCAGTATTTT. It specifies CASSHNSGGVSDTQYF.

This chain links TRBV14 with TRBJ2-1, with D uncertain. Germline CDR1 and CDR2: SGHDN and FVKESK. The CDR3 loop spans 11 amino acids. V gave up 3 bases and J gave up 13 bases, with 10 bases separating them. This CDR3 reads CASSQGRFQFF. The CDR3, as DNA: TGTGCCAGCAGCCAGGGCCGTTTCCAGTTCTTC.

This chain connects TRBV5-4 to TRBJ1-1; 8 positions match TRBD1. The CDR3 consists of 17 residues. In germline, CDR1 is SGHNT, CDR2 YYREEE (reference sequence). V lost 5 bases, J lost 0 bases, and 12 bases stayed unmatched. CDR3 residues: CASRKGQGARMNTEAFF. The CDR3 DNA sequence: TGTGCCAGCAGAAAAGGACAGGGTGCACGAATGAACACTGAAGCTTTCTTT.

The chain recombines TRBV7-9 with TRBJ1-4, with D unresolved. The CDR3 runs 16 residues. Germline CDR1 SEHNR, CDR2 FQNEAQ (reference sequence). Trimming pared 4 bases from V and 6 bases from J, leaving 18 bases between. This chain's CDR3 is CASSSTPGSRDEKLFF. CDR3 in DNA: TGTGCCAGCAGCTCTACACCCGGGTCCCGCGATGAAAAACTGTTTTTT. Full variable domain (outside the CDR3, taken from reference TRBV7-9 and TRBJ1-4): DTGVSQNPRHKITKRGQNVTFRCDPISEHNRLYWYRQTLGQGPEFLTYFQNEAQLEKSRLLSDRFSAERPKGSFSTLEIQRTEQGDSAMYLCASSSTPGSRDEKLFFGSGTQLSVL.

The chain links TRBV6-4 to TRBJ2-1; 10 bases are a match to TRBD1. From germline, CDR1 is MRHNA and CDR2 SNTAGT. CDR3 length equals 20 residues. The trim removed 6 bases at V and 6 bases at J, leaving 23 bases unmatched. The CDR3 reads CASRGKRQGALELLCNEQFF. CDR3 nucleotides: TGTGCCAGCAGGGGAAAAAGACAGGGGGCTCTGGAGCTCCTTTGCAATGAGCAGTTCTTC.

The chain has TRBV15 and TRBJ2-1, with TRBD2 matching over 8 bases. J was trimmed by 4 bases and V by 4 bases; bases with no gene match: 9. CDR1 is LNHNV, CDR2 YYDKDF, per germline (reference sequence). The CDR3 is 16 residues long. CDR3 nucleotide sequence: TGTGCCACCAGCACCATACGGGGGGGAATATACAATGAGCAGTTCTTC. Amino acid sequence: CATSTIRGGIYNEQFF.

The chain couples TRBV4-1 to TRBJ2-7; 9 bases are shared with TRBD2. The V segment lost 4 bases and the J segment 2 bases; nucleotides outside the gene matches: 6. The CDR3 runs to 15 residues. Germline lookup yields CDR1 MGHRA and CDR2 YSYEKL. The CDR3, as DNA: TGCGCCAGCAGCCCTAGCGGGGCGCTTACCTACGAGCAGTACTTC. Protein product: CASSPSGALTYEQYF.

The J gene is TRBJ1-2, the V gene TRBV28; D might be TRBD1 (6 bases). The V gene's germline CDR1 is MDHEN and CDR2 SYDVKM. The CDR3 totals 13 residues. With 3 bases removed from V and 8 bases from J, the gap between germline ends came to 13 bases. The DNA for the CDR3 is TGTGCCAGCAGTTTTGTTACAGGGTGGGGCTACACCTTC. Translation: CASSFVTGWGYTF.

This sequence joins TRBV6-1 and TRBJ2-7, with 10 bases fitting TRBD1. J lost 3 bases, V lost 5 bases, and 4 bases had no gene match. CDR3 size: 14 residues. Per germline, CDR1 MNHNS and CDR2 SASEGT. The CDR3 DNA is TGTGCCAGCAGTATCGGACAGGGGGTCTACGAGCAGTACTTC. Its translation is CASSIGQGVYEQYF.